This T cell receptor (beta chain) was found in a study of OX40 agonist ivuxolimab in advanced cancers. Here immunoSEQ multiplex PCR was the method, and the copy in TCRdb shows in-frame clones only, minus some. The sample shows 30,000 to 40,000 clones, about 89% of them seen only once. Trimming at V came to 7 bases and at J to 3 bases, leaving 5 bases not matched to a gene. The CDR3 is made up of 13 amino acids. Germline assignment: CDR1 SQVTM and CDR2 ANQGSEA. The source is an adult with an advanced solid tumor such as melanoma, head and neck, liver or kidney cancer. This chain uses TRBV29-1 with TRBJ2-3, with 9 bases identical to TRBD1. The material was CD4+ or CD8+ T cells sorted from blood, obtained in a trial of the OX40 agonist ivuxolimab. The CDR3 sequence is CSATGGATDTQYF. The CDR3 DNA reads TGCAGCGCGACAGGGGGGGCGACAGATACGCAGTATTTT.